The text below deals with one TCR beta chain. The CDR3 runs 14 residues. Trimming pared 4 bases from V and 5 bases from J, leaving 14 bases between. Germline assignment: CDR1 SGHRS and CDR2 YFSETQ. RNA transcripts provided the source from which TCR beta CDR3 regions were amplified. The study used the HTBI primer set for a first-round RT-PCR of the TCR CDR3. One entry per CDR3 protein, called by TCRdb with MiXCR from the multiplex PCR reads. The sample records 380,000 or so distinct CDR3 sequences, roughly 13% being singletons. This record belongs to a study of T cells in Graves' hyperthyroidism and ophthalmopathy. In making diagnoses, clinical symptoms, serum thyroxine and TRAb, thyroid ultrasound and orbital computed tomography were all used. Sampled blood dates from first hyperthyroidism diagnosis, and it precedes any ophthalmopathy symptoms. About 10 ml fresh peripheral blood yielded the PBMCs.

Sequencing was carried out using blood. The chain uses TRBV5-1 and TRBJ2-3; tentatively, D is TRBD1 or TRBD2 (6 bases each). The TCR comes from a young man with Graves' hyperthyroidism that later progressed to Graves' ophthalmopathy. CDR3 sequence (DNA): TGCGCCAGCAGCCTCGGGGGCCTTGGAGATACGCAGTATTTT. This encodes CASSLGGLGDTQYF.